The clone carrying this T cell receptor beta chain showed up many times. What it binds is unknown. Unique molecular identifiers were used in preparing the TCRbeta library. One entry per CDR3 protein, called by TCRdb with MiXCR from the PCR reads. Of roughly 66,000 distinct CDR3 sequences listed, roughly 4.9% were seen once; the top ten hold over 15%. This CDR3 comprises 15 residues. V was pared by 6 bases and J by 8 bases, with 20 bases between. This sample was taken from a study of T-cell reconstitution after alpha-beta-depleted transplantation in children. Regarding the study as a whole: Several hundred expanded graft clones reportedly supplied alpha-beta T cells about two months after transplant. T-cell counts and diversity at one year following transplant were attributed mainly to newly produced T cells. Surviving recipient T cells and thymic progenitors produced the high day-60 TCRbeta diversity seen in some patients.

The sequence came from a boy in the first two years of life who had a stem cell transplant for acute myeloid leukemia, so the T cells may come from the graft donor. The chain has TRBV12-3 or TRBV12-4 and TRBJ2-4; possible D gene TRBD2, 7 bases. This specimen was PBMCs, mostly from graft donor cells, taken 180 days after TCRalphabeta/CD19-depleted stem cell transplant. The CDR3 DNA is TGTGCCAGCAGACTGGGGGGGCCCAGAGAGGACATTCAGTACTTC. Translated, it gives CASRLGGPREDIQYF.